The text below deals with one T cell receptor (beta chain). This sample is part of a study of blood T cell repertoires in COVID-19. Study details: The United States, Italy and Spain provided the acute and convalescent COVID-19 samples. T cells, B-cell-depleted T cells, or PBMCs provided the cDNA or gDNA that served as material.

This CDR3 comprises 15 residues. The germline V gene has CDR1 SGHNT and CDR2 YENEEA. Trimming at V came to 3 bases and at J to 5 bases, leaving 6 bases not matched to a gene. Sequencing used immunoSEQ multiplex PCR; TCRdb keeps in-frame clones, though not all of them. The sample includes 400,000 to 550,000 clones, 70% to 90% of them seen just once. Enrolled through a virtual design, the participants were between roughly 18 and 89 years of age and came from about two dozen US areas. The genes are TRBV11-3 and TRBJ2-1, with TRBD1 matching 8 bases. The sample consisted of PBMCs or T cells enriched from blood (not recorded which). The receptor's source is a woman under 30 with acute COVID-19. This CDR3 is CASSFNTGGNNEQFF. CDR3 in DNA: TGTGCCAGCAGCTTTAATACAGGGGGAAACAATGAGCAGTTCTTC.